The entry that follows covers one T cell receptor (beta chain) sequence. This likely stems from a read error, as it lies one base from a far larger clone. The data are from a study of T cells in Graves' hyperthyroidism and ophthalmopathy. Amplified TCR beta CDR3 regions derived from RNA transcripts. TCR CDR3 underwent first-round RT-PCR with the HTBI primer set. Via MiXCR, TCRdb re-called the multiplex PCR reads, giving one row per CDR3 protein. The profile shows some 800,000 distinct CDR3 sequences, 38% of them singletons. The study enrolled patients aged 18 to 65 with newly diagnosed hyperthyroidism of under 2 months' duration. Germline V gene data show CDR1 as SEHNR and CDR2 as FQNEAQ (reference sequence). The V end was cut by 6 bases, the J end by 6 bases, with 9 bases between. The CDR3 has 11 amino acids.

The J gene is TRBJ2-7, the V gene TRBV7-9; maybe TRBD1 (6 bases). The sample was blood. This TCR was recovered from a man younger than 35 with Graves' hyperthyroidism. The CDR3 reads CASRPGVEQYF. The CDR3 DNA is TGTGCCAGCAGACCAGGGGTCGAGCAGTACTTC.